Presented here are 26 T cell receptor beta chains from one specimen sequenced in a study of siplizumab effects on memory and regulatory T cells (dated by TCRdb to between 2018 and 2020). The library was generated by the immunoSEQ multiplex PCR assay. TCRdb mirrors the immuneACCESS table, restricted to in-frame sequences. Some clones are absent from its copies; in checked studies, under half trace to an unresolved V gene, and the reason for the others is unknown. Here the sample has 90,000 to 110,000 clones; about 92% occur a single time. The ten largest make up under 0.75% of the sample. Sequenced sample: Tregs sorted from blood. The receptors shown here come from a human donor in good health.

This chain uses TRBV5-1 with TRBJ1-3, with 10 nucleotides matching TRBD1. Per germline, CDR1 SGHRS and CDR2 YFSETQ. Trimming took 4 bases from V and 6 from J; bases not matched to a gene: 7. The CDR3 consists of 15 residues. The CDR3 loop is CASSRQGAFENTIYF. In DNA, the CDR3 is TGCGCCAGCAGCCGACAGGGGGCTTTCGAAAACACCATATATTTT.

V usage is TRBV2 and J usage is TRBJ2-3; D is ambiguous. The CDR3 sequence is 12 residues long. CDR1 is SNHLY, CDR2 FYNNEI, per germline. V shed 0 bases and J shed 9 bases, with 7 bases lying between them. The CDR3 region is CASSEAEGTQYF. The CDR3 region has the DNA TGTGCCAGCAGTGAAGCGGAAGGCACGCAGTATTTT.

The V call is TRBV7-2, the J call TRBJ1-6; D perhaps matches TRBD1 (5 bases). Germline lookup yields CDR1 SGHTA and CDR2 FQGNSA. V lost 1 base, J lost 8 bases, and 15 bases lay in between. CDR3 length: 16 amino acids. The CDR3 DNA sequence: TGTGCCAGCAGCTTAGTCGGGACGGTCCCAGATTCACCCCTCCACTTT. The encoded protein is CASSLVGTVPDSPLHF.

This chain joins TRBV12-5 and TRBJ2-2; 9 positions match TRBD1. The CDR3 has 15 residues. The V segment lost 4 bases and the J segment 1 base; nucleotides outside the gene matches: 1. Looked up from germline, CDR1 is LGHNT and CDR2 is FRNRAP. The CDR3 DNA reads as TGTGCTAGTGGTTGGACAGGGGTGAACACCGGGGAGCTGTTTTTT. Its protein is CASGWTGVNTGELFF.

CDR3 protein: CASSAQAVADIQYF. The DNA for the CDR3 is TGTGCCAGCTCAGCCCAAGCTGTTGCTGACATTCAGTACTTC. The V gene is TRBV18, the J gene TRBJ2-4; D is unclear. The CDR3 runs 14 residues. V gave up 5 bases and J gave up 8 bases, with 16 bases separating them. Germline V CDR1 and CDR2: KGHSH, LQKENI.

The chain employs TRBV5-1 and TRBJ1-1; D gene unclear. This CDR3 contains 14 residues. V was cut by 1 base and J by 0 bases, with 7 bases left in between. CDR1 and CDR2 (germline): SGHRS, YFSETQ. CDR3 protein: CASSLFQVNTEAFF. The CDR3 DNA reads TGCGCCAGCAGCTTGTTTCAGGTGAACACTGAAGCTTTCTTT.

V gene TRBV7-9 combines with J gene TRBJ1-5; tentatively, D is TRBD1 (5 bases). Trimming left V 1 base short and J 7 bases short, with 14 bases between. CDR3 length equals 15 residues. From germline, CDR1 is SEHNR and CDR2 FQNEAQ (reference sequence). In nucleotides, the CDR3 is TGTGCCAGCAGCTTAGGGGCAGGGTTAGGGCAGCCCCAGCATTTT. Protein product: CASSLGAGLGQPQHF. Full variable domain (outside the CDR3, taken from reference TRBV7-9 and TRBJ1-5): DTGVSQNPRHKITKRGQNVTFRCDPISEHNRLYWYRQTLGQGPEFLTYFQNEAQLEKSRLLSDRFSAERPKGSFSTLEIQRTEQGDSAMYLCASSLGAGLGQPQHFGDGTRLSIL.

The gene calls are TRBV15 and TRBJ1-2; D not resolved. Germline V gives CDR1 LNHNV, CDR2 YYDKDF (reference sequence). The CDR3 is made up of 14 amino acids. The V end lost 2 bases, the J end lost 1 base, and 8 bases lay between the germline ends. The CDR3 sequence: CATSRRRNNYGYTF. DNA for the CDR3: TGTGCCACCAGCAGAAGGCGGAATAACTATGGCTACACCTTC.

Here the CDR3 DNA reads TGTGCCAGCAGCCCGGGGCTAGCGGGACCCGAGCAGTACTTC. Protein sequence: CASSPGLAGPEQYF. The chain links TRBV5-5 to TRBJ2-7; 9 bases align to TRBD2. This CDR3 spans 14 amino acids. CDR1 and CDR2 (germline): SGHKS, YYEKEE (reference sequence). The junction had 8 bases not matched to a gene; V was cut back by 4 bases and J by 6 bases.

This chain uses TRBV18 with TRBJ1-1, with D uncertain. The CDR3 is 15 amino acids. CDR1 and CDR2 (germline): KGHSH, LQKENI. The germline V and J ends were trimmed by 3 bases and 1 base, with 12 bases remaining between them. The CDR3 protein is CASSPPSGRNTEAFF. As DNA, the CDR3 is TGTGCCAGCTCACCCCCTTCTGGGAGGAACACTGAAGCTTTCTTT.

The rearrangement joins TRBV6-1 to TRBJ1-5; D is unclear. The ends were cut back, 1 base at V and 0 bases at J, with 4 bases in the middle. Per germline, CDR1 MNHNS and CDR2 SASEGT. The CDR3 totals 14 residues. CDR3 protein: CASSEVSSNQPQHF. In DNA form, the CDR3 reads TGTGCCAGCAGTGAAGTTAGTAGCAATCAGCCCCAGCATTTT.

V gene TRBV7-8 combines with J gene TRBJ1-1, with no clear D. Germline CDR1 and CDR2: SGHVS and FQNEAQ. V was shortened by 3 bases and J by 11 bases, with 16 bases between the two germline ends. This CDR3 is 13 amino acids long. CDR3 in amino acids: CASSFKQGVGAFF. The CDR3 DNA sequence: TGTGCCAGCAGCTTTAAACAAGGAGTCGGGGCTTTCTTT.

The chain joins TRBV5-1 to TRBJ2-7; 9 positions match TRBD2. This CDR3 comprises 16 residues. Germline V gives CDR1 SGHRS, CDR2 YFSETQ. After removal of 0 bases from V and 6 bases from J, the junction contained 10 bases not matched to a gene. CDR3 bases: TGCGCCAGCAGCTTGGGTCTAGCGGGGCGAAGGGGCGAGCAGTACTTC. It encodes CASSLGLAGRRGEQYF.

The rearrangement links TRBV5-1 to TRBJ2-7; 8 bases map to TRBD2. CDR1 and CDR2 from the germline V gene are SGHRS and YFSETQ. The CDR3 sequence is 16 residues long. The V gene end was trimmed by 3 bases and the J gene end by 2 bases; junction bases not matched to a gene: 10. The CDR3 spells CASSSTPTTSAYEQYF. Written as DNA, the CDR3 is TGCGCCAGCAGCTCCACACCAACGACTAGCGCCTACGAGCAGTACTTC.

The CDR3 here is CASSNEMGSRPGANVLTF. CDR3 nucleotides: TGTGCCAGCAGCAACGAGATGGGGTCCCGCCCCGGGGCCAACGTCCTGACTTTC. The chain is built from TRBV9 and TRBJ2-6; D remains unclear. The V gene lost 4 bases and the J gene lost 4 bases, with 21 bases spanning the gap. CDR3 length equals 18 residues. Germline lookup yields CDR1 SGDLS and CDR2 YYNGEE.

The chain is built from TRBV5-6 and TRBJ1-2; 7 bases match TRBD1. Trimming cost V 0 bases and J 6 bases; bases outside gene matches: 8. Germline assignment: CDR1 SGHDT and CDR2 YYEEEE. The CDR3 contains 15 residues. CDR3 loop: CASSLVGRGIHGYTF. The DNA of the CDR3 is TGTGCCAGCAGCTTGGTCGGCAGGGGGATTCATGGCTACACCTTC. The complete variable domain, with remaining parts taken from reference TRBV5-6 and TRBJ1-2, reads DAGVTQSPTHLIKTRGQQVTLRCSPKSGHDTVSWYQQALGQGPQFIFQYYEEEERQRGNFPDRFSGHQFPNYSSELNVNALLLGDSALYLCASSLVGRGIHGYTFGSGTRLTVV.

The V and J genes are TRBV7-9 and TRBJ2-6; D is possibly TRBD1 or TRBD2 (5 bases each). CDR3 length: 17 residues. Trimming removed 5 bases from V and 12 bases from J, with 26 bases in between. Germline CDR1 reads SEHNR; CDR2 reads FQNEAQ (reference sequence). The CDR3 here is CASSLTETILVGGVLTF. The DNA of the CDR3 is TGTGCCAGCAGCCTCACTGAAACTATACTAGTTGGGGGCGTCCTGACTTTC. The complete variable domain, with remaining parts taken from reference TRBV7-9 and TRBJ2-6, reads DTGVSQNPRHKITKRGQNVTFRCDPISEHNRLYWYRQTLGQGPEFLTYFQNEAQLEKSRLLSDRFSAERPKGSFSTLEIQRTEQGDSAMYLCASSLTETILVGGVLTFGAGSRLTVL.

V is TRBV6-5 and J is TRBJ1-5; possible D gene TRBD1, 6 bases. This CDR3 has 14 amino acids. The V gene lost 5 bases and the J gene lost 6 bases, with 14 bases spanning the gap. CDR1 is MNHEY and CDR2 is SVGAGI in the germline V gene. The CDR3 here is CASSDTGIFQPQHF. Here the CDR3 DNA reads TGTGCCAGCAGTGATACAGGGATTTTTCAGCCCCAGCATTTT.

This chain joins TRBV9 and TRBJ2-5, with D possibly TRBD2 on 6 matching bases. The length of the CDR3 is 15 residues. Trimming took 4 bases from V and 3 from J, leaving 16 bases between them. Germline CDR1 reads SGDLS; CDR2 reads YYNGEE. The CDR3 region is CASSPFGLAEETQYF. CDR3 coding DNA: TGTGCCAGCAGCCCGTTCGGGTTAGCGGAAGAGACCCAGTACTTC.

The chain couples TRBV28 to TRBJ2-1; D is uncertain. Per germline, CDR1 MDHEN and CDR2 SYDVKM. V shed 7 bases and J shed 8 bases, with 9 bases lying between them. This CDR3 is built from 11 residues. CDR3 nucleotide sequence: TGTGCCAGCACATCGGGCCATGAGCAGTTCTTC. This codes for CASTSGHEQFF. The full variable domain, its missing parts supplied by reference TRBV28 and TRBJ2-1, is DVKVTQSSRYLVKRTGEKVFLECVQDMDHENMFWYRQDPGLGLRLIYFSYDVKMKEKGDIPEGYSVSREKKERFSLILESASTNQTSMYLCASTSGHEQFFGPGTRLTVL.

Here the CDR3 reads CASSTGGSTQYF. The CDR3 DNA follows: TGTGCCAGCAGTACAGGTGGGAGTACGCAGTATTTT. The chain employs TRBV2 and TRBJ2-3; TRBD1 or TRBD2 may be the D gene (5 bases each). Germline V CDR1 and CDR2: SNHLY, FYNNEI. The V end lost 5 bases, the J end lost 8 bases, and 11 bases lay between the germline ends. CDR3 length equals 12 residues.

V and J are TRBV23-1 and TRBJ2-5, with D possibly called TRBD1 or TRBD2 (5 bases each). TRBV23-1 is an ORF for which the function is uncertain. This CDR3 has 17 residues. V was cut by 2 bases and J by 3 bases, with 19 bases left in between. The CDR3 DNA is TGCGCCAGCAGTCAAGCTTTGACCGGGACCGGCGAAGAGACCCAGTACTTC. Protein sequence: CASSQALTGTGEETQYF.

The genes are TRBV19 and TRBJ2-7, with 9 bases fitting TRBD2. Germline assignment: CDR1 LNHDA and CDR2 SQIVND (reference sequence). Trimming cost V 5 bases and J 5 bases; bases outside gene matches: 7. The CDR3 runs to 14 residues. The CDR3 loop reads CASSPTGLANEQYF. CDR3 in DNA: TGTGCCAGTAGTCCTACCGGACTAGCGAACGAGCAGTACTTC.

The chain couples TRBV4-2 to TRBJ1-3, with 10 bases lining up with TRBD1. CDR1 is LGHNA and CDR2 is YNFKEQ in the germline V gene. Trimming took 0 bases from V and 0 from J; bases not matched to a gene: 8. This CDR3 is built from 19 residues. CDR3 loop: CASSQEFGTGAISGNTIYF. CDR3 DNA sequence: TGTGCCAGCAGCCAAGAGTTCGGGACAGGGGCTATCTCTGGAAACACCATATATTTT.

As for this clone: Other DNA sequences in this sample translate to the same CDR3. CDR3 in DNA: TGTGCCAGCAGCTTCCCGCAGTTCAGTGCAGATACGCAGTATTTT. Its protein is CASSFPQFSADTQYF. J is TRBJ2-3 and V is TRBV7-8; D unresolved. Germline V gene data show CDR1 as SGHVS and CDR2 as FQNEAQ. This CDR3 has 15 residues. Trimming shortened V by 3 bases and J by 4 bases, and 14 bases separated the two germline ends.

The chain carries TRBV18 and TRBJ1-2, with 11 bases that match TRBD1. The ends lost 1 base at V and 5 bases at J; junction bases unmatched: 6. The CDR3 runs 16 residues. The germline V gene encodes CDR1 KGHSH and CDR2 LQKENI. CDR3 nucleotides: TGTGCCAGCTCACCACTCGGACAGGGGGCGCAGTATGGCTACACCTTC. Protein sequence: CASSPLGQGAQYGYTF. Variable domain in full (rest from reference TRBV18 and TRBJ1-2): NAGVMQNPRHLVRRRGQEARLRCSPMKGHSHVYWYRQLPEEGLKFMVYLQKENIIDESGMPKERFSAEFPKEGPSILRIQQVVRGDSAAYFCASSPLGQGAQYGYTFGSGTRLTVV.